Presented here are 29 T cell receptor beta chains from one specimen sequenced in a study of cytomegalovirus exposure and HLA in healthy donors. Vbeta (60) and Jbeta (13) primers were used in the PCR. This table comes from immunoSEQ multiplex PCR, and its TCRdb copy is limited to in-frame clones, with some not included. Counted here are 130,000 to 150,000 clones, roughly 74% occurring once; the ten biggest clones make up about 2.4%. The sample taken for sequencing was PBMCs. All receptors come from a woman aged 18-29 years in good health and CMV-seropositive.

CDR3 coding DNA: TGTGCCAGCAGCTCCGGACAGCCGAACACCGGGGAGCTGTTTTTT. Its protein product is CASSSGQPNTGELFF. The chain combines TRBV9 with TRBJ2-2; possibly TRBD1 for D (6 bases). The CDR3 is 15 amino acids. The V gene lost 4 bases and the J gene lost 0 bases, with 10 bases spanning the gap. Germline V lookup: CDR1 SGDLS, CDR2 YYNGEE.

V is TRBV5-1 and J is TRBJ1-1; a weak D match, TRBD1 (6 bases). Germline V CDR1 and CDR2: SGHRS, YFSETQ. V lost 1 base and J lost 5, with 12 bases in between. The CDR3 has 14 residues. CDR3 coding DNA: TGCGCCAGCAGCTTGAGGGGGGGAGGGACTGAAGCTTTCTTT. It translates to CASSLRGGGTEAFF. Complete variable domain (other parts from reference TRBV5-1 and TRBJ1-1): KAGVTQTPRYLIKTRGQQVTLSCSPISGHRSVSWYQQTPGQGLQFLFEYFSETQRNKGNFPGRFSGRQFSNSRSEMNVSTLELGDSALYLCASSLRGGGTEAFFGQGTRLTVV.

In DNA, the CDR3 is TGTGCCAGCAGTTTAGTAACCGGGGACAATGAGCAGTTCTTC. Its protein is CASSLVTGDNEQFF. The rearrangement links TRBV28 to TRBJ2-1; perhaps TRBD2 as D (5 bases). Germline V gene sequence: CDR1 MDHEN, CDR2 SYDVKM. The CDR3 length is 14 residues. Trimming took 2 bases from V and 5 from J, leaving 10 bases between them.

V usage is TRBV4-1 and J usage is TRBJ1-6, with 9 bases lining up with TRBD1. V trimming: 4 bases; J trimming: 11 bases; junction bases outside the gene matches: 9. This CDR3 contains 15 residues. Germline CDR1 and CDR2: MGHRA and YSYEKL. The CDR3 nucleotides are TGCGCCAGCAGCCCAACCGGGACAGGGAGGGCACCCCTCCACTTT. Its translation: CASSPTGTGRAPLHF.

J is TRBJ1-1 and V is TRBV7-9; maybe TRBD1 (5 bases). Germline values: CDR1 SEHNR, CDR2 FQNEAQ (reference sequence). CDR3 size: 15 residues. V shed 4 bases and J shed 0 bases, with 12 bases lying between them. In DNA, the CDR3 is TGTGCCAGCAGCTCCCCGGGACTGTTGAACACTGAAGCTTTCTTT. Its translation: CASSSPGLLNTEAFF. The whole variable domain, filled in from reference TRBV7-9 and TRBJ1-1, reads DTGVSQNPRHKITKRGQNVTFRCDPISEHNRLYWYRQTLGQGPEFLTYFQNEAQLEKSRLLSDRFSAERPKGSFSTLEIQRTEQGDSAMYLCASSSPGLLNTEAFFGQGTRLTVV.

This clone was observed once. V gene TRBV5-1 combines with J gene TRBJ2-7; 8 bases agree with TRBD1. V lost 5 bases, J lost 6 bases, and 7 bases stayed unmatched. The CDR3 extends over 13 amino acids. Germline V lookup: CDR1 SGHRS, CDR2 YFSETQ. The CDR3 sequence: CASSSQGAFEQYF. The CDR3 nucleotides read TGCGCCAGCAGTTCTCAGGGGGCGTTCGAGCAGTACTTC.

The DNA for the CDR3 is TGTGCCAGCAGCTTCACTAGCGGGGATTACTACGAGCAGTACTTC. The encoded protein is CASSFTSGDYYEQYF. The chain employs TRBV5-4 and TRBJ2-7; 10 bases line up with TRBD2. In germline, CDR1 is SGHNT, CDR2 YYREEE (reference sequence). The CDR3 is made up of 15 amino acids. The V gene end was trimmed by 2 bases and the J gene end by 3 bases; junction bases not matched to a gene: 5.

This chain connects TRBV10-3 to TRBJ2-5; D might be TRBD1 (6 bases). This CDR3 is built from 16 residues. The germline V gene encodes CDR1 ENHRY and CDR2 SYGVKD. Trimming pared 2 bases from V and 1 base from J, leaving 14 bases between. CDR3 coding DNA: TGTGCCATCAGTGAGCGGGCTGGGGGCCGCCAAGAGACCCAGTACTTC. Amino acids: CAISERAGGRQETQYF.

This clone occurred once. The CDR3 loop is CASSFRDRNTEAFF. For the CDR3, the DNA is TGTGCCAGCAGTTTCCGGGACAGAAACACTGAAGCTTTCTTT. V usage is TRBV6-1 and J usage is TRBJ1-1; TRBD1 aligns across 7 bases. The germline V gene encodes CDR1 MNHNS and CDR2 SASEGT. V dropped 5 bases and J dropped 2; count of bases not matched to a gene: 5. The CDR3 totals 14 residues.

V gene TRBV5-5 combines with J gene TRBJ2-3; D perhaps matches TRBD1 (6 bases). V was cut by 0 bases and J by 3 bases, with 11 bases left in between. This CDR3 region has 15 residues. The V gene's germline CDR1 is SGHKS and CDR2 YYEKEE (reference sequence). The CDR3 spells CASSLVGGGTDTQYF. Here the CDR3 DNA reads TGTGCCAGCAGCTTGGTAGGGGGTGGAACAGATACGCAGTATTTT.

This clone was detected a few times. The genes are TRBV5-1 and TRBJ2-5, with 9 bases matching TRBD1. The CDR3 contains 16 residues. V shed 4 bases, J shed 4 bases, and the junction held 11 bases outside the gene matches. Per the germline V gene, CDR1 is SGHRS and CDR2 is YFSETQ. This CDR3 reads CASSGRTGAPSETQYF. As DNA, the CDR3 is TGCGCCAGCAGCGGTCGGACAGGGGCGCCCTCAGAGACCCAGTACTTC.

This chain uses TRBV7-2 with TRBJ2-3, with D perhaps TRBD2 (6 bases). CDR3 size: 16 residues. V lost 3 bases and J lost 1, with 14 bases in between. In germline, CDR1 is SGHTA, CDR2 FQGNSA. The CDR3 DNA sequence: TGTGCCAGCAGCTTGGGCGGCCGCGGGGGCACAGATACGCAGTATTTT. The encoded protein is CASSLGGRGGTDTQYF.

This rearrangement joins TRBV11-2 to TRBJ2-2, with TRBD1 identical over 10 bases. The V gene end was trimmed by 2 bases and the J gene end by 5 bases; junction bases not matched to a gene: 14. The germline V gene has CDR1 SGHAT and CDR2 FQNNGV. This CDR3 region has 19 residues. CDR3 DNA: TGTGCCAGCAGCTTACCTGTCGGGACAGGGGTATCGTGGACCGGGGAGCTGTTTTTT. It translates to CASSLPVGTGVSWTGELFF. The full variable domain, in which reference TRBV11-2 and TRBJ2-2 provide the parts outside the CDR3, is EAGVAQSPRYKIIEKRQSVAFWCNPISGHATLYWYQQILGQGPKLLIQFQNNGVVDDSQLPKDRFSAERLKGVDSTLKIQPAKLEDSAVYLCASSLPVGTGVSWTGELFFGEGSRLTVL.

The chain joins TRBV11-2 to TRBJ1-3; D remains unclear. The CDR3 has 17 residues. Between the trimmed V and J ends, which lost 1 base and 0 bases, there was a span of 13 bases. Germline assignment: CDR1 SGHAT and CDR2 FQNNGV. The CDR3 nucleotides are TGTGCCAGCAGCTTAGTTTCGGTCGCCATCTCTGGAAACACCATATATTTT. Its translation: CASSLVSVAISGNTIYF.

This chain links TRBV21-1 with TRBJ1-1. TRBV21-1 is a pseudogene. The CDR3 loop spans 15 amino acids. CDR3 protein: CASSKGWGERTEAFF. The CDR3 coding sequence is TGTGCCAGCAGCAAAGGGTGGGGGGAACGGACTGAAGCTTTCTTT.

The V and J genes are TRBV7-2 and TRBJ1-6; 8 nucleotides align to TRBD1. CDR1 and CDR2 (germline): SGHTA, FQGNSA. The CDR3 covers 14 residues. The junction had 3 bases not matched to a gene; V was cut back by 5 bases and J by 6 bases. CDR3 sequence reads: CASSLTGVNSPLHF. For the CDR3, the DNA is TGTGCCAGCAGCCTGACAGGGGTTAATTCACCCCTCCACTTT.

The V call is TRBV28, the J call TRBJ2-7; TRBD1 might be the D (6 bases). The V gene's germline CDR1 is MDHEN and CDR2 SYDVKM. The V end lost 6 bases, the J end lost 1 base, and 10 bases lay between the germline ends. This CDR3 has 13 residues. The CDR3 DNA reads TGTGCCAGCAGACGACAGGCGTCCTACGAGCAGTACTTC. Translation: CASRRQASYEQYF.

This clone was detected a few times. The chain recombines TRBV5-1 with TRBJ2-7; 7 bases fit TRBD1. V was pared by 5 bases and J by 2 bases, with 7 bases of the junction left unmatched. Germline-derived CDR1 and CDR2 are SGHRS and YFSETQ. The length of the CDR3 is 14 residues. The CDR3 sequence: CASSRQGPTYEQYF. In DNA form, the CDR3 reads TGCGCCAGCAGTCGACAGGGTCCGACCTACGAGCAGTACTTC.

This clone was seen once. The genes are TRBV4-1 and TRBJ2-3, with 8 bases that match TRBD2. There are 17 residues in the CDR3. CDR1 and CDR2 from the germline V gene are MGHRA and YSYEKL. V trimming: 0 bases; J trimming: 4 bases; junction bases outside the gene matches: 9. As DNA, the CDR3 is TGCGCCAGCAGCCAAGATGACAGCGGGGGAGTTGCAGATACGCAGTATTTT. Protein sequence: CASSQDDSGGVADTQYF.

This rearrangement joins TRBV27 to TRBJ1-1; 7 bases are shared with TRBD1. Germline CDR1 is MNHEY and CDR2 is SMNVEV (reference sequence). With V trimmed by 5 bases and J by 5 bases, 11 bases remained unmatched. The CDR3 runs to 15 residues. The CDR3: CASSRSGQGGTEAFF. For the CDR3, the DNA is TGTGCCAGCAGTCGTTCTGGGCAGGGGGGAACTGAAGCTTTCTTT.

This clone has at least ten counts. CDR3 coding DNA: TGTGCCAGCAGTGAACCCCAGGGAGGAACTGAAGCTTTCTTT. This gives the protein CASSEPQGGTEAFF. The genes are TRBV6-1 and TRBJ1-1; weak D call: TRBD1 (5 bases). Trimming took 2 bases from V and 5 from J, leaving 12 bases between them. The CDR3 spans 14 residues. CDR1 is MNHNS, CDR2 SASEGT, per germline.

J is TRBJ1-5 and V is TRBV28; TRBD1 might be the D (6 bases). Trimming shortened V by 2 bases and J by 3 bases, and 14 bases separated the two germline ends. This CDR3 is built from 16 residues. Germline values: CDR1 MDHEN, CDR2 SYDVKM. The CDR3 spells CASSLLVRQANQPQHF. In nucleotides, the CDR3 is TGTGCCAGCAGTTTACTTGTGAGACAGGCCAATCAGCCCCAGCATTTT.

The rearrangement links TRBV10-3 to TRBJ1-2, with unresolved D. V was trimmed by 2 bases and J by 6 bases, leaving 10 bases between them. In germline, CDR1 is ENHRY, CDR2 SYGVKD. The CDR3 extends over 13 amino acids. DNA of the CDR3: TGTGCCATCAGTGAGACAGTCACACATGGCTACACCTTC. Translation: CAISETVTHGYTF.

The CDR3 is CAISEGSTEAFF. Written as DNA, the CDR3 is TGTGCCATCAGTGAAGGGAGCACTGAAGCTTTCTTT. This chain connects TRBV10-3 to TRBJ1-1; the D is unclear. Germline assignment: CDR1 ENHRY and CDR2 SYGVKD. The V end was cut by 3 bases, the J end by 4 bases, with 6 bases between. This CDR3 is 12 amino acids long.

This clone has just one count. The rearrangement joins TRBV6-5 to TRBJ1-3, with a possible D match to TRBD1 (5 bases). Germline lookup yields CDR1 MNHEY and CDR2 SVGAGI. CDR3 length: 14 amino acids. V shed 5 bases and J shed 0 bases, with 8 bases lying between them. The CDR3 loop reads CASSRQISGNTIYF. The CDR3 DNA reads TGTGCCAGCAGTCGACAGATCTCTGGAAACACCATATATTTT.

This sequence joins TRBV11-2 and TRBJ1-6, with D perhaps matching TRBD1 (6 bases). CDR3 size: 15 residues. Germline lookup yields CDR1 SGHAT and CDR2 FQNNGV. The V end lost 5 bases, the J end lost 6 bases, and 14 bases lay between the germline ends. The CDR3: CASSGGTRANSPLHF. The CDR3, as DNA: TGTGCCAGCAGCGGTGGGACAAGGGCTAATTCACCCCTCCACTTT. The full variable domain, with the rest looked up from reference TRBV11-2 and TRBJ1-6, is EAGVAQSPRYKIIEKRQSVAFWCNPISGHATLYWYQQILGQGPKLLIQFQNNGVVDDSQLPKDRFSAERLKGVDSTLKIQPAKLEDSAVYLCASSGGTRANSPLHFGNGTRLTVT.

The chain uses TRBV2 and TRBJ2-7; 8 nucleotides line up with TRBD1. The CDR3 loop spans 15 amino acids. CDR1 SNHLY and CDR2 FYNNEI come from the germline V gene. V trimming: 4 bases; J trimming: 0 bases; junction bases outside the gene matches: 5. CDR3 region: CASSGGTGFSYEQYF. In nucleotides, the CDR3 is TGTGCCAGCAGTGGGGGGACAGGCTTCTCCTACGAGCAGTACTTC. The full variable domain, completed using reference TRBV2 and TRBJ2-7, is EPEVTQTPSHQVTQMGQEVILRCVPISNHLYFYWYRQILGQKVEFLVSFYNNEISEKSEIFDDQFSVERPDGSNFTLKIRSTKLEDSAMYFCASSGGTGFSYEQYFGPGTRLTVT.

The chain recombines TRBV5-1 with TRBJ1-4; maybe TRBD1 (5 bases). V was trimmed by 0 bases and J by 2 bases, leaving 20 bases between them. CDR1 is SGHRS, CDR2 YFSETQ, per germline. CDR3 length: 19 residues. In DNA, the CDR3 is TGCGCCAGCAGCTTGGCCCTCCGTATTCCGGGGGTGACTAATGAAAAACTGTTTTTT. Translating gives CASSLALRIPGVTNEKLFF.

This clone was counted only a few times. The chain links TRBV25-1 to TRBJ2-7, with D possibly TRBD1 on 6 matching bases. V lost 4 bases to trimming and J lost 3 bases, with 13 bases between them. CDR3 size: 14 residues. In germline, CDR1 is MGHDK, CDR2 SYGVNS. CDR3 bases: TGTGCCAGCAGTGCCGAAGGACAGCTCTACGAGCAGTACTTC. Translating it yields CASSAEGQLYEQYF.